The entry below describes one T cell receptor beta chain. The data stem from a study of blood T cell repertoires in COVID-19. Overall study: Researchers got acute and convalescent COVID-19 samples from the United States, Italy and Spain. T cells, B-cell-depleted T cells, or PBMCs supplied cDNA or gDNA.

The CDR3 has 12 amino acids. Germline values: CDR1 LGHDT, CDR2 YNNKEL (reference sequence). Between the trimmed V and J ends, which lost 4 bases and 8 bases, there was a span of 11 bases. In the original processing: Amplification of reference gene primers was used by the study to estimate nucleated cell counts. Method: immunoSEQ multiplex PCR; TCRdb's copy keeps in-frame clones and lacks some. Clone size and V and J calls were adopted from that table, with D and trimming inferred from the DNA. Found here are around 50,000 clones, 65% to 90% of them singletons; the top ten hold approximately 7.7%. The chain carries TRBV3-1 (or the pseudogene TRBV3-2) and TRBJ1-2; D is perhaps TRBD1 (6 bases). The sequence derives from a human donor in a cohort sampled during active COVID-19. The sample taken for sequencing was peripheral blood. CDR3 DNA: TGTGCCAGCAGCCCTGGACAGCTAGGCTACACCTTC. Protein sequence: CASSPGQLGYTF.